These 27 T cell receptor beta chains came from one sample sequenced in a study of shared clonotypes between healthy human individuals. Profiling relied on immunoSEQ multiplex PCR, and the TCRdb table lists in-frame clones only, not all of them. The table has around 1.9 million clones, around 93% seen once; the top ten hold about 1.6%. Naive CD8 populations comprised CD45RO-negative cells positively selected for CCR7, excluding terminally differentiated effector memory CD45RA+ cells. The sample taken for sequencing was naive CD8+ T cells from PBMCs. The receptor set was obtained from a man aged 18 to 30 in good health. Some clones in this sample may be carry-over from other donors' samples.

This clone showed up just once. The genes are TRBV27 and TRBJ1-1; TRBD1 aligns across 11 bases. Germline CDR1 reads MNHEY; CDR2 reads SMNVEV (reference sequence). This CDR3 spans 15 amino acids. V gave up 0 bases and J gave up 5 bases; unmatched junction bases: 2. CDR3 region: CASSLSGQGATEAFF. In DNA, the CDR3 is TGTGCCAGCAGTTTATCAGGACAGGGGGCAACTGAAGCTTTCTTT.

The rearrangement links TRBV9 to TRBJ2-2; D remains ambiguous. Germline CDR1 is SGDLS and CDR2 is YYNGEE. This CDR3 has 15 residues. Trimming removed 5 bases from V and 0 bases from J, with 11 bases in between. The CDR3 bases are TGTGCCAGCAGGAGGTCCTTCACGAACACCGGGGAGCTGTTTTTT. It is translated as CASRRSFTNTGELFF.

The rearrangement links TRBV29-1 to TRBJ2-1; 10 nucleotides line up with TRBD2. The germline V gene encodes CDR1 SQVTM and CDR2 ANQGSEA. V shed 8 bases, J shed 9 bases, and the junction held 16 bases outside the gene matches. CDR3 length equals 15 residues. Written as DNA, the CDR3 is TGCAGCCTTCAGGTTGGAGCGGGAGGGCCGTTTGAGCAGTTCTTC. Protein sequence: CSLQVGAGGPFEQFF.

Concerning this clone itself: Other DNA sequences from this sample encode an identical CDR3 as well. V usage is TRBV11-2 and J usage is TRBJ2-7, with D hard to call. CDR1 and CDR2 (germline): SGHAT, FQNNGV. V dropped 1 base and J dropped 3 bases, with 7 bases sitting between them. The CDR3 length is 13 residues. The CDR3 here is CASSLAPVYEQYF. The CDR3 DNA is TGTGCCAGCAGCTTAGCGCCAGTCTACGAGCAGTACTTC.

V is TRBV28 and J is TRBJ1-2; TRBD1 aligns across 8 bases. CDR1 MDHEN and CDR2 SYDVKM come from the germline V gene. The CDR3 extends over 13 amino acids. The junction had 7 bases not matched to a gene; V was cut back by 7 bases and J by 6 bases. The DNA of the CDR3 is TGTGCCAGCAATATTCAGGGGGCTGATGGCTACACCTTC. Its translation: CASNIQGADGYTF.

The chain recombines TRBV10-3 with TRBJ2-5; D uncertain. The assigned J gene may be wrong: the sequence end matches TRBJ2-7 better. From germline, CDR1 is ENHRY and CDR2 SYGVKD. This CDR3 has 13 residues. The CDR3 loop is CAISEGGLNEQYF. The CDR3 DNA is TGTGCCATCAGTGAAGGCGGCTTAAACGAGCAGTACTTC.

The rearrangement links TRBV5-1 to TRBJ1-2; the match to TRBD1 covers 10 bases. V was clipped by 4 bases and J by 8 bases; unmatched bases: 11. The germline V gene encodes CDR1 SGHRS and CDR2 YFSETQ. The CDR3 contains 15 residues. CDR3 DNA: TGCGCCAGCAGCACAAGTCCCGGGACAGGGGTCGGCTACACCTTC. Encoded protein: CASSTSPGTGVGYTF.

The gene calls are TRBV28 and TRBJ2-7; D uncertain. CDR1 and CDR2 from the germline V gene are MDHEN and SYDVKM. The CDR3 contains 13 residues. V lost 6 bases and J lost 0, with 9 bases in between. In DNA, the CDR3 is TGTGCCAGCAGACATACTTCCTCCTACGAGCAGTACTTC. Translation: CASRHTSSYEQYF.

The rearrangement links TRBV11-3 to TRBJ2-7; a possible D gene is TRBD2 (6 bases). CDR1 and CDR2 from the germline V gene are SGHNT and YENEEA. Between the trimmed V and J ends, which lost 5 bases and 5 bases, there was a span of 19 bases. The CDR3 has 15 amino acids. The CDR3 loop reads CASSPDCGESDEQYF. DNA for the CDR3: TGTGCCAGCAGCCCAGATTGCGGGGAGTCCGACGAGCAGTACTTC.

The chain joins TRBV18 to TRBJ1-4; D gene unclear. Germline-derived CDR1 and CDR2 are KGHSH and LQKENI. The CDR3 runs 14 residues. V dropped 2 bases and J dropped 3 bases, with 7 bases sitting between them. CDR3 residues: CASSPTGPNEKLFF. The CDR3, as DNA: TGTGCCAGCTCACCAACTGGGCCTAATGAAAAACTGTTTTTT.

The rearrangement links TRBV7-8 to TRBJ2-1; possibly TRBD1 for D (6 bases). Germline lookup yields CDR1 SGHVS and CDR2 FQNEAQ. V gave up 5 bases and J gave up 3 bases, with 11 bases separating them. CDR3 size: 14 residues. CDR3 in DNA: TGTGCCAGCAGCACCACGGACAGCTACAATGAGCAGTTCTTC. Its translation: CASSTTDSYNEQFF.

The gene calls are TRBV28 and TRBJ2-7; no reliable D call. This CDR3 region has 15 residues. Germline CDR1 reads MDHEN; CDR2 reads SYDVKM. With 5 bases removed from V and 6 bases from J, the gap between germline ends came to 20 bases. The CDR3 loop is CASSPRNVKLGEQYF. The CDR3 DNA reads TGTGCCAGCAGTCCCCGGAATGTTAAACTCGGCGAGCAGTACTTC.

The chain recombines TRBV7-7 with TRBJ2-5; D might be TRBD1 (6 bases). The germline CDR1 and CDR2 sequences are SSHAT and FNYEAQ (reference sequence). The CDR3 length is 15 residues. Trimming pared 4 bases from V and 4 bases from J, leaving 16 bases between. CDR3 in amino acids: CASSSPQGVGETQYF. DNA for the CDR3: TGTGCCAGCAGCTCACCACAGGGAGTCGGAGAGACCCAGTACTTC.

The genes are TRBV7-9 and TRBJ2-1; tentative D call: TRBD1 (6 bases). Trimming pared 5 bases from V and 5 bases from J, leaving 16 bases between. CDR1 and CDR2 from the germline V gene are SEHNR and FQNEAQ (reference sequence). There are 15 residues in the CDR3. The CDR3 reads CASSIGLSGDNEQFF. CDR3 DNA sequence: TGTGCCAGCAGCATAGGTCTGTCAGGGGACAATGAGCAGTTCTTC. Drawing the rest from reference TRBV7-9 and TRBJ2-1, the complete variable domain is DTGVSQNPRHKITKRGQNVTFRCDPISEHNRLYWYRQTLGQGPEFLTYFQNEAQLEKSRLLSDRFSAERPKGSFSTLEIQRTEQGDSAMYLCASSIGLSGDNEQFFGPGTRLTVL.

The chain joins TRBV5-6 to TRBJ2-1, with D maybe TRBD2 (5 bases). The CDR3 sequence is 13 residues long. The V end was cut by 0 bases, the J end by 8 bases, with 9 bases between. Germline CDR1 SGHDT, CDR2 YYEEEE. CDR3 sequence (DNA): TGTGCCAGCAGCTTGGCGGGGTGGGATGAGCAGTTCTTC. This gives the protein CASSLAGWDEQFF.

This clone was detected once. This chain links TRBV27 with TRBJ2-3, with TRBD2 identical over 7 bases. CDR3 size: 15 residues. The V gene's germline CDR1 is MNHEY and CDR2 SMNVEV (reference sequence). J gave up 4 bases and V 1 base, and 5 bases lay outside the gene matches. The CDR3: CASSLYLAGADTQYF. Here the CDR3 DNA reads TGTGCCAGCAGTTTATATCTGGCGGGAGCAGATACGCAGTATTTT.

The chain couples TRBV11-2 to TRBJ2-5; D could derive from TRBD1 or TRBD2 (5 bases each). V lost 5 bases and J 5 bases, leaving 21 bases between the germline ends. Per germline, CDR1 SGHAT and CDR2 FQNNGV. The CDR3 is 16 residues long. The CDR3 DNA is TGTGCCAGCAGCGGACTGCTGGGACCCTCACCGGAGACCCAGTACTTC. Its protein is CASSGLLGPSPETQYF.

The J gene is TRBJ2-7, the V gene TRBV2; D uncertain. Germline CDR1 and CDR2: SNHLY and FYNNEI. V was cut by 6 bases and J by 0 bases, with 12 bases left in between. The CDR3 has 14 amino acids. The CDR3 sequence is CASRYRANSYEQYF. CDR3 nucleotide sequence: TGTGCCAGCAGGTACCGGGCTAACTCCTACGAGCAGTACTTC.

As for this clone: Other DNA sequences in this specimen translate into the identical CDR3. The chain recombines TRBV4-1 with TRBJ2-7, with D hard to call. CDR3 length equals 12 residues. The V gene lost 0 bases and the J gene lost 4 bases, with 4 bases spanning the gap. Germline values: CDR1 MGHRA, CDR2 YSYEKL. The CDR3 DNA follows: TGCGCCAGCAGCCAAGACAGGTACGAGCAGTACTTC. Translation gives CASSQDRYEQYF.

V is TRBV27 and J is TRBJ1-2; D might be TRBD1 (5 bases). Per the germline V gene, CDR1 is MNHEY and CDR2 is SMNVEV (reference sequence). Trimming took 7 bases from V and 4 from J, leaving 16 bases between them. The CDR3 runs to 14 residues. CDR3 in amino acids: CASMKIGTGYGYTF. Here the CDR3 DNA reads TGTGCCAGCATGAAGATTGGGACTGGCTATGGCTACACCTTC.

This clone was observed once. The CDR3 spells CASSFKGTGANVLTF. Here the CDR3 DNA reads TGTGCCAGCAGTTTCAAAGGGACTGGGGCCAACGTCCTGACTTTC. The chain couples TRBV28 to TRBJ2-6; D is ambiguous. The CDR3 extends over 15 amino acids. V was shortened by 3 bases and J by 2 bases, with 8 bases between the two germline ends. Germline V gene lookup returns CDR1 MDHEN and CDR2 SYDVKM.

V and J are TRBV6-5 and TRBJ2-7; D uncertain. Per germline, CDR1 MNHEY and CDR2 SVGAGI. V lost 2 bases, J lost 7 bases, and 15 bases lay in between. The CDR3 covers 14 residues. CDR3 amino acids: CASSYLLTPLEQYF. The CDR3 bases are TGTGCCAGCAGTTACCTTTTAACCCCCTTGGAGCAGTACTTC.

About this clone: Other DNA sequences from this sample encode an identical CDR3 as well. J is TRBJ2-2 and V is TRBV5-1; 7 nucleotides agree with TRBD1. The germline V gene has CDR1 SGHRS and CDR2 YFSETQ. The CDR3 loop spans 16 amino acids. V was clipped by 0 bases and J by 0 bases; unmatched bases: 2. The CDR3 spells CASSLGQGANTGELFF. Written as DNA, the CDR3 is TGCGCCAGCAGCTTGGGCCAGGGGGCGAACACCGGGGAGCTGTTTTTT.

This clone occurred a few times. V gene TRBV28 combines with J gene TRBJ1-1; D is perhaps TRBD1 (5 bases). The CDR3 totals 17 residues. The germline V gene has CDR1 MDHEN and CDR2 SYDVKM. Trimming pared 0 bases from V and 4 bases from J, leaving 18 bases between. CDR3 sequence: CASSLWVAEGQGTEAFF. Written as DNA, the CDR3 is TGTGCCAGCAGTTTATGGGTCGCTGAAGGGCAGGGCACTGAAGCTTTCTTT.

The chain recombines TRBV19 with TRBJ2-3; TRBD2 agrees at 10 bases. CDR3 length equals 15 residues. Losses at the gene ends were 4 bases for V and 4 bases for J; bases not matched to a gene: 5. CDR1 is LNHDA, CDR2 SQIVND, per germline (reference sequence). The CDR3 protein is CASSTLAGGPDTQYF. In DNA, the CDR3 is TGTGCCAGTAGTACTTTAGCGGGAGGTCCAGATACGCAGTATTTT.

Details on this clone: The identical CDR3 is also encoded by other nucleotide sequences in the sample. V and J are TRBV28 and TRBJ2-7, with 7 bases lining up with TRBD1. Trimming at V came to 4 bases and at J to 3 bases, leaving 6 bases not matched to a gene. The CDR3 contains 14 residues. Germline-derived CDR1 and CDR2 are MDHEN and SYDVKM. CDR3 amino acids: CASSSLDRVYEQYF. CDR3 in DNA: TGTGCCAGCAGTTCCTTAGACAGGGTCTACGAGCAGTACTTC.

The chain joins TRBV7-9 to TRBJ2-7; TRBD1 matches 7 bases. From germline, CDR1 is SEHNR and CDR2 FQNEAQ (reference sequence). V lost 4 bases to trimming and J lost 2 bases; unmatched junction nucleotides: 11. This CDR3 has 16 residues. The DNA for the CDR3 is TGTGCCAGCAGCTCGAACCGGGACAGCGGTACCTACGAGCAGTACTTC. Protein product: CASSSNRDSGTYEQYF. The full variable domain, with the rest looked up from reference TRBV7-9 and TRBJ2-7, is DTGVSQNPRHKITKRGQNVTFRCDPISEHNRLYWYRQTLGQGPEFLTYFQNEAQLEKSRLLSDRFSAERPKGSFSTLEIQRTEQGDSAMYLCASSSNRDSGTYEQYFGPGTRLTVT.